Each of the 25 T cell receptor beta chains below was sequenced from the same sample in a study of shared clonotypes between healthy human individuals. Profiling relied on immunoSEQ multiplex PCR, and the TCRdb table lists in-frame clones only, not all of them. The data contain around 2,000,000 clones, just under 95% of them seen just once; the ten biggest clones take up 0.85% to 1.2%. In the naive CD8 group, cells lacked CD45RO and were positively selected for CCR7, so terminally differentiated effector memory CD45RA+ cells were left out. Input material: naive CD8+ T cells sorted from blood. These receptors were collected from a man aged 18 to 35 in good health.

The V gene is TRBV5-4, the J gene TRBJ1-1, with D possibly matching TRBD1 (6 bases). V gave up 4 bases and J gave up 1 base, with 14 bases separating them. There are 15 residues in the CDR3. CDR1 is SGHNT, CDR2 YYREEE, per germline (reference sequence). The CDR3 DNA is TGTGCCAGCAGCCAAGAGGGGGGACCGAACACTGAAGCTTTCTTT. This gives the protein CASSQEGGPNTEAFF.

The V call is TRBV13, the J call TRBJ2-7; D is unclear. This CDR3 comprises 14 residues. The germline CDR1 and CDR2 sequences are PRHDT and FYEKMQ (reference sequence). V lost 1 base and J 2 bases, leaving 9 bases between the germline ends. The CDR3 DNA reads TGTGCCAGCAGCTTAGCAAGTCACGCCTACGAGCAGTACTTC. It translates to CASSLASHAYEQYF.

As for this clone: This sample includes further DNA sequences coding for the same CDR3. The rearrangement uses TRBV10-2 and TRBJ2-3; a possible D gene is TRBD2 (6 bases). The V gene's germline CDR1 is WSHSY and CDR2 SAAADI. V was shortened by 0 bases and J by 2 bases, with 12 bases between the two germline ends. The CDR3 loop spans 16 amino acids. The CDR3 is CASSESLGGFTDTQYF. CDR3 DNA sequence: TGCGCCAGCAGTGAGTCGTTGGGGGGATTCACAGATACGCAGTATTTT.

The chain uses TRBV4-1 and TRBJ2-7; 8 bases match TRBD2. After removal of 0 bases from V and 6 bases from J, the junction contained 4 bases not matched to a gene. CDR3 length: 14 residues. From germline, CDR1 is MGHRA and CDR2 YSYEKL. CDR3 nucleotide sequence: TGCGCCAGCAGCCAAGATGGACTAGCACCCGAGCAGTACTTC. This gives the protein CASSQDGLAPEQYF.

The V and J genes are TRBV13 and TRBJ1-1; possible D gene TRBD1, 6 bases. V lost 5 bases to trimming and J lost 6 bases, with 16 bases between them. Germline V gene sequence: CDR1 PRHDT, CDR2 FYEKMQ (reference sequence). This CDR3 contains 14 residues. CDR3 in amino acids: CASSQRRGGAEAFF. DNA of the CDR3: TGTGCCAGCAGCCAGCGGAGGGGGGGCGCTGAAGCTTTCTTT.

V gene TRBV23-1 combines with J gene TRBJ1-5; no firm D call. TRBV23-1 is filed as an ORF, its function uncertain. The CDR3 runs to 14 residues. V dropped 9 bases and J dropped 1 base, with 13 bases sitting between them. The DNA for the CDR3 is TGCGCCAGGCAAAAAGGTGGAAGCAATCAGCCCCAGCATTTT. It is translated as CARQKGGSNQPQHF.

CDR3 protein: CASTGGPYEQYF. CDR3 DNA sequence: TGTGCCAGCACGGGTGGGCCCTACGAGCAGTACTTC. The chain couples TRBV7-9 to TRBJ2-7; D gene unclear. With 7 bases removed from V and 2 bases from J, the gap between germline ends came to 9 bases. Germline CDR1 SEHNR, CDR2 FQNEAQ (reference sequence). The CDR3 loop spans 12 amino acids.

This clone appeared once. The chain employs TRBV10-2 and TRBJ2-7; the D gene could be TRBD1 or TRBD2 (5 bases each). CDR1 and CDR2 (germline): WSHSY, SAAADI. Trimming took 3 bases from V and 7 from J, leaving 16 bases between them. This CDR3 comprises 14 residues. The CDR3 bases are TGCGCCAGCAGTGAAATGGTCCGGGACGGGGAGCAGTACTTC. Amino acid sequence: CASSEMVRDGEQYF.

The rearrangement uses TRBV2 and TRBJ1-2, with D unclear. CDR3 length: 13 residues. V was trimmed by 0 bases and J by 1 base, leaving 3 bases between them. Looked up from germline, CDR1 is SNHLY and CDR2 is FYNNEI. Here the CDR3 reads CASSEASNYGYTF. The CDR3 nucleotides are TGTGCCAGCAGTGAAGCAAGTAACTATGGCTACACCTTC.

This clone came up once. The J gene is TRBJ2-1, the V gene TRBV9; 11 bases fit TRBD2. The CDR3 loop spans 16 amino acids. Germline V CDR1 and CDR2: SGDLS, YYNGEE. The ends lost 3 bases at V and 9 bases at J; junction bases unmatched: 11. CDR3 coding DNA: TGTGCCAGCAGCGAAAGGACTAGCGGGCTTCAGACTGAGCAGTTCTTC. Residues: CASSERTSGLQTEQFF.

The rearrangement uses TRBV11-3 and TRBJ2-3; 8 bases are shared with TRBD1. The CDR3 loop spans 16 amino acids. The V segment lost 5 bases and the J segment 4 bases; nucleotides outside the gene matches: 11. Germline CDR1 is SGHNT and CDR2 is YENEEA. CDR3 bases: TGTGCCAGCAGCCACAACCGGGACAGGTTACCAGATACGCAGTATTTT. It translates to CASSHNRDRLPDTQYF.

Concerning this clone: Mismatch with germline at one junction end may stem from a read error. This rearrangement joins TRBV5-1 to TRBJ2-1; 16 bases are shared with TRBD2. Per the germline V gene, CDR1 is SGHRS and CDR2 is YFSETQ. There are 17 residues in the CDR3. The CDR3 here is CASRLGLAGGPGNEQFF. The CDR3 nucleotides are TGCGCCAGCAGATTGGGACTAGCGGGAGGGCCAGGGAATGAGCAGTTCTTC.

V usage is TRBV27 and J usage is TRBJ2-3, with TRBD2 identical over 9 bases. V was clipped by 5 bases and J by 4 bases; unmatched bases: 10. This CDR3 comprises 16 residues. Germline V gene sequence: CDR1 MNHEY, CDR2 SMNVEV (reference sequence). The DNA of the CDR3 is TGTGCCAGCAGTACTGGACTAGCGAACCCCGCAGATACGCAGTATTTT. This gives the protein CASSTGLANPADTQYF.

The rearrangement links TRBV2 to TRBJ1-4; D is unclear. The V end was cut by 0 bases, the J end by 4 bases, with 12 bases between. Germline V lookup: CDR1 SNHLY, CDR2 FYNNEI. The CDR3 is 16 residues long. The CDR3 nucleotides are TGTGCCAGCAGTGAAGCGCCGACCGACTATAATGAAAAACTGTTTTTT. Protein product: CASSEAPTDYNEKLFF.

This chain joins TRBV19 and TRBJ1-1; the D is unclear. V lost 1 base and J lost 0, with 3 bases in between. Germline V gene lookup returns CDR1 LNHDA and CDR2 SQIVND (reference sequence). The CDR3 loop spans 13 amino acids. The DNA for the CDR3 is TGTGCCAGTAGTATAGTAGTGAACACTGAAGCTTTCTTT. Its translation is CASSIVVNTEAFF.

The rearrangement joins TRBV15 to TRBJ2-1; D gene uncertain. The CDR3 is 13 residues long. Trimming stripped 3 bases from V and 7 bases from J, with 10 bases between. Germline CDR1 is LNHNV and CDR2 is YYDKDF (reference sequence). The CDR3 nucleotides read TGTGCCACCAGCAGGGATCCCACAAATGAGCAGTTCTTC. This gives the protein CATSRDPTNEQFF.

This clone showed up just once. This sequence joins TRBV5-1 and TRBJ2-1; D is possibly TRBD2 (6 bases). Germline loops: CDR1 SGHRS, CDR2 YFSETQ. Trimming took off 0 bases at V and 9 bases at J, with 19 bases between the two ends. The CDR3 is 16 residues long. The CDR3 DNA reads TGCGCCAGCAGCTTGGTGACATCTGGACTACGAGGTGAGCAGTTCTTC. Protein product: CASSLVTSGLRGEQFF.

The V call is TRBV9, the J call TRBJ2-2; D unresolved. In germline, CDR1 is SGDLS, CDR2 YYNGEE. The CDR3 consists of 16 residues. Trimming left V 0 bases short and J 1 base short, with 10 bases between. The DNA of the CDR3 is TGTGCCAGCAGCGTAGGGGGTAGGCTGAACACCGGGGAGCTGTTTTTT. Translating gives CASSVGGRLNTGELFF.

This chain connects TRBV10-2 to TRBJ2-3; 9 nucleotides line up with TRBD2. After removal of 8 bases from V and 4 bases from J, the junction contained 4 bases not matched to a gene. Germline V CDR1 and CDR2: WSHSY, SAAADI. CDR3 size: 13 residues. The CDR3 nucleotides read TGCGCCAGCTCCCGGACTAGCGCAGATACGCAGTATTTT. It encodes CASSRTSADTQYF.

The chain employs TRBV7-9 and TRBJ1-4, with unresolved D. The CDR3 sequence is 13 residues long. From germline, CDR1 is SEHNR and CDR2 FQNEAQ (reference sequence). Trimming pared 1 base from V and 8 bases from J, leaving 8 bases between. The CDR3 loop reads CASSLDLGEKLFF. The CDR3 DNA reads as TGTGCCAGCAGCTTAGATTTGGGGGAAAAACTGTTTTTT.

The count of this clone is one. The V call is TRBV7-8, the J call TRBJ1-2; possibly TRBD1 for D (5 bases). Germline V gene lookup returns CDR1 SGHVS and CDR2 FQNEAQ. The CDR3 sequence is 16 residues long. V gave up 5 bases and J gave up 4 bases, with 20 bases separating them. The CDR3 loop reads CASSLLGLQNGYGYTF. CDR3 sequence (DNA): TGTGCCAGCAGCCTCCTGGGACTCCAGAATGGCTATGGCTACACCTTC.

This clone came up a few times. This chain connects TRBV7-6 to TRBJ1-1; 9 bases fit TRBD1. Germline values: CDR1 SGHVS, CDR2 FNYEAQ. V trimming: 0 bases; J trimming: 2 bases; junction bases outside the gene matches: 4. The CDR3 has 16 residues. CDR3 sequence: CASSLALGQGNTEAFF. In DNA, the CDR3 is TGTGCCAGCAGCTTAGCCCTGGGACAGGGCAACACTGAAGCTTTCTTT.

The chain joins TRBV6-5 to TRBJ2-5; the D gene is possibly TRBD2 (6 bases). CDR1 is MNHEY, CDR2 SVGAGI, per germline. The CDR3 length is 15 residues. Trimming removed 2 bases at V and 1 base at J, with 11 bases between. This chain's CDR3 is CASSYGTSFQETQYF. The CDR3 DNA sequence: TGTGCCAGCAGTTACGGTACTAGCTTCCAAGAGACCCAGTACTTC.

V gene TRBV6-5 combines with J gene TRBJ2-7, with D unresolved. Trimming removed 6 bases at V and 6 bases at J, with 9 bases between. The CDR3 contains 11 residues. Looked up from germline, CDR1 is MNHEY and CDR2 is SVGAGI. Here the CDR3 DNA reads TGTGCCAGCAGCCTGAATGGCGAGCAGTACTTC. This gives the protein CASSLNGEQYF.

The CDR3 reads CASSIQRALASPFYYEQYF. CDR3 in DNA: TGTGCCAGTAGTATTCAAAGGGCGCTAGCATCCCCGTTTTATTACGAGCAGTACTTC. The rearrangement uses TRBV19 and TRBJ2-7, with a tentative D call TRBD2 (5 bases). The CDR3 totals 19 residues. The ends were cut back, 3 bases at V and 4 bases at J, with 28 bases in the middle. CDR1 is LNHDA and CDR2 is SQIVND in the germline V gene (reference sequence).